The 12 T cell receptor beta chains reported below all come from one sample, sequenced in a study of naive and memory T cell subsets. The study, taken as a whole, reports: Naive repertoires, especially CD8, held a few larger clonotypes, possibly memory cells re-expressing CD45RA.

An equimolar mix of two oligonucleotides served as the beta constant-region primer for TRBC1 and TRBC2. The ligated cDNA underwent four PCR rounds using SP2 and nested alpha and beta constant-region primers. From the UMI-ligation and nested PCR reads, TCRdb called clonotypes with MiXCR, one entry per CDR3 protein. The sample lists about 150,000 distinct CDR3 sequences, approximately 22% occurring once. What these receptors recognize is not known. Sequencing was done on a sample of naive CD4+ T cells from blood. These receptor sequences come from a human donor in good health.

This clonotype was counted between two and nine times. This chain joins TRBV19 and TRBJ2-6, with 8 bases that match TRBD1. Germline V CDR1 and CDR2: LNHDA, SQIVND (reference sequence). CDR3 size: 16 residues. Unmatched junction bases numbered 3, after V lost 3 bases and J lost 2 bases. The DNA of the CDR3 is TGTGCCAGTAGTATGGACAGGGCCCCTGGGGCCAACGTCCTGACTTTC. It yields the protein CASSMDRAPGANVLTF.

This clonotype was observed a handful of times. CDR3 loop: CSANPGTGGFYGYTF. The CDR3 nucleotides are TGCAGTGCAAACCCCGGGACAGGGGGATTCTATGGCTACACCTTC. The V gene is TRBV20-1, the J gene TRBJ1-2, with 11 bases fitting TRBD1. This CDR3 contains 15 residues. Germline values: CDR1 DFQATT, CDR2 SNEGSKA (reference sequence). V dropped 6 bases and J dropped 4; count of bases not matched to a gene: 10.

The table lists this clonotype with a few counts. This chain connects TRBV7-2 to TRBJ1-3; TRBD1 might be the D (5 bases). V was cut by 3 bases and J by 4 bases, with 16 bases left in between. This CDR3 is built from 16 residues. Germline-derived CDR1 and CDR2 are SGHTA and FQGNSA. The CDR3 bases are TGTGCCAGCAGCTTGGCGGGCAGGGTCAGAGGAAACACCATATATTTT. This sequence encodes CASSLAGRVRGNTIYF.

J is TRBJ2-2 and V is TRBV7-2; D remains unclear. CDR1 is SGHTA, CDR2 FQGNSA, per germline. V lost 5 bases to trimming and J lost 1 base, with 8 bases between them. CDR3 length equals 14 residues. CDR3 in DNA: TGTGCCAGCAGCCGAGGACGGAACACCGGGGAGCTGTTTTTT. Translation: CASSRGRNTGELFF.

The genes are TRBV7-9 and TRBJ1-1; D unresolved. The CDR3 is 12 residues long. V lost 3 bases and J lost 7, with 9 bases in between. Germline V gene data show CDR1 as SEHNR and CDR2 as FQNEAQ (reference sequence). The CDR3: CASSFSMVEAFF. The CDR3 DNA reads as TGTGCCAGCAGCTTTTCAATGGTTGAAGCTTTCTTT.

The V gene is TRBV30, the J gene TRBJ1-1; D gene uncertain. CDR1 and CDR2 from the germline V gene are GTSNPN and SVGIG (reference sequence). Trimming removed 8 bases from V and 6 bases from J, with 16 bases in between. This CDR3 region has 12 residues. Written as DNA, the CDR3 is TGTGCCCGACGAGATGGAGTCGCTGAAGCTTTCTTT. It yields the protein CARRDGVAEAFF.

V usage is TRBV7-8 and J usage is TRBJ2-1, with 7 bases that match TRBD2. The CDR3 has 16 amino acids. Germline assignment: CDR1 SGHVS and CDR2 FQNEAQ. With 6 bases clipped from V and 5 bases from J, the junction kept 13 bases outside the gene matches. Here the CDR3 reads CASRATRREKDNEQFF. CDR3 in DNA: TGTGCCAGCAGAGCTACCAGGCGGGAGAAAGACAATGAGCAGTTCTTC. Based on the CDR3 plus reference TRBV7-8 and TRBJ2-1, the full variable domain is GAGVSQSPRYKVAKRGQDVALRCDPISGHVSLFWYQQALGQGPEFLTYFQNEAQLDKSGLPSDRFFAERPEGSVSTLKIQRTQQEDSAVYLCASRATRREKDNEQFFGPGTRLTVL.

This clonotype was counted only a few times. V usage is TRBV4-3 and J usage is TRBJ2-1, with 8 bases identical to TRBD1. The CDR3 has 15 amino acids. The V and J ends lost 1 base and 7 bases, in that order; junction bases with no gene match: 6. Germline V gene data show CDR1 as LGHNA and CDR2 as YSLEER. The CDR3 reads CASSQGQGRLNEQFF. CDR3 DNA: TGCGCCAGCAGCCAAGGACAGGGGCGATTGAATGAGCAGTTCTTC.

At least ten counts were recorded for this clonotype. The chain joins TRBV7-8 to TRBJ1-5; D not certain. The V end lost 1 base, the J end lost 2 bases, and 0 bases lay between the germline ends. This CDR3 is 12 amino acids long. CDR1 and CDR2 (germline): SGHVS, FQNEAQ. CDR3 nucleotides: TGTGCCAGCAGCTTAGGCAATCAGCCCCAGCATTTT. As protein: CASSLGNQPQHF.

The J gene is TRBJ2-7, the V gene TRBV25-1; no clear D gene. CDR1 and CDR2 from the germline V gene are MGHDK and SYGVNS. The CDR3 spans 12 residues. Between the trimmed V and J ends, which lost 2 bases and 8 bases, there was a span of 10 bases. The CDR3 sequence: CASSEPGLKQYF. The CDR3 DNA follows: TGTGCCAGCAGTGAACCTGGGTTAAAGCAGTACTTC.

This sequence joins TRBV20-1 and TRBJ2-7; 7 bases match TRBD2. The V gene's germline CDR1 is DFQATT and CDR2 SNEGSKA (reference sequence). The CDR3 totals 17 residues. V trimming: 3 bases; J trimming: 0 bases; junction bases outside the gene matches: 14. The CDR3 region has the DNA TGCAGTGCTAGCTCTTCAGCGGGGCTACTCCACTCCTACGAGCAGTACTTC. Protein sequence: CSASSSAGLLHSYEQYF.

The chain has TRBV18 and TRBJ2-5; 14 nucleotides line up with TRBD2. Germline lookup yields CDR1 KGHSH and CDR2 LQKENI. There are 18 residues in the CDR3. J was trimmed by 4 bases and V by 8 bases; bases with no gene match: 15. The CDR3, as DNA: TGTGCCAGCACCACGCGAAAGACTAGCGGGAGGGTGGCAGAGACCCAGTACTTC. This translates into CASTTRKTSGRVAETQYF. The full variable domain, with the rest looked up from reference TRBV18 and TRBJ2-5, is NAGVMQNPRHLVRRRGQEARLRCSPMKGHSHVYWYRQLPEEGLKFMVYLQKENIIDESGMPKERFSAEFPKEGPSILRIQQVVRGDSAAYFCASTTRKTSGRVAETQYFGPGTRLLVL.